This is a list of T cell receptor beta chains from one sample in a study of blood T cell repertoires in COVID-19. Only in-frame clones appear in the TCRdb table, and some are missing; sequencing was by immunoSEQ multiplex PCR. The table lists roughly 23,000 clones, 90% of them singletons. What was sequenced was peripheral blood. The origin of the receptors is a man between 70 and 80 years old with acute or convalescent COVID-19. Both conserved end residues are part of each CDR3. Fields, in order: V gene, J gene, CDR3 protein.

V gene: TRBV2
J gene: TRBJ2-6
CDR3 protein: CASSALSSGANVLTF

V gene: TRBV5-5
J gene: TRBJ1-5
CDR3 protein: CASSRSGDSNQPQHF

V gene: TRBV4-3
J gene: TRBJ2-1
CDR3 protein: CASSLEAPPVYNEQFF

V gene: TRBV2
J gene: TRBJ1-1
CDR3 protein: CASSEQGGTEAFF

V gene: TRBV7-2
J gene: TRBJ2-2
CDR3 protein: CASSPSGNTGELFF

V gene: TRBV5-1
J gene: TRBJ1-6
CDR3 protein: CASSLGGTRDSPLHF

V gene: TRBV28
J gene: TRBJ2-1
CDR3 protein: CASSSAGGPNEQFF

V gene: TRBV29-1
J gene: TRBJ2-3
CDR3 protein: CSVVEGARTQYF

V gene: TRBV28
J gene: TRBJ1-1
CDR3 protein: CASGEGRRYTEAFF

V gene: TRBV5-4
J gene: TRBJ2-1
CDR3 protein: CASSSPGQGKGEQFF

V gene: TRBV7-2
J gene: TRBJ2-5
CDR3 protein: CASSLDRETQYF

V gene: TRBV18
J gene: TRBJ2-7
CDR3 protein: CASSLGGQYEQYF

V gene: TRBV12-3/TRBV12-4
J gene: TRBJ2-5
CDR3 protein: CASSPPGRETQYF

V gene: TRBV10-3
J gene: TRBJ2-5
CDR3 protein: CAISAGGSETQYF

V gene: TRBV6-2/TRBV6-3
J gene: TRBJ1-1
CDR3 protein: CASSYAGLNTEAFF

V gene: TRBV10-3
J gene: TRBJ1-6
CDR3 protein: CAISEVEELALHF

V gene: TRBV28
J gene: TRBJ1-2
CDR3 protein: CASRVTGRGYGYTF

V gene: TRBV7-2
J gene: TRBJ2-7
CDR3 protein: CASSTSAGYEQYF

V gene: TRBV19
J gene: TRBJ1-6
CDR3 protein: CASSMGPGQAPNSPLHF

V gene: TRBV27
J gene: TRBJ1-2
CDR3 protein: CASSLRGGPYGYTF

V gene: TRBV6-6
J gene: TRBJ1-1
CDR3 protein: CASSRQPGGTTEAFF

V gene: TRBV20-1
J gene: TRBJ1-5
CDR3 protein: CSASSGQIISNQPQHF